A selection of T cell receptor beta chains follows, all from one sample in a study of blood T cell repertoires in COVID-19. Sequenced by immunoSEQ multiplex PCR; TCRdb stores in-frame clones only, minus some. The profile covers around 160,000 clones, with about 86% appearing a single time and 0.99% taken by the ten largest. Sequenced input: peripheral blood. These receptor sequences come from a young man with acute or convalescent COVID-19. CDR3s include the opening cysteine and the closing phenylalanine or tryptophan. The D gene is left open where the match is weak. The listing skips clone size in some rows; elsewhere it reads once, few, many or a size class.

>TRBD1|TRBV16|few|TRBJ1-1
TGTGCCAGCAGCCAATCGGGACAGGGGGTCACTGAAGCTTTCTTT
CASSQSGQGVTEAFF
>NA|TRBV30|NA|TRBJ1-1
TGTGCCTGGAGTCCGGGACAACAAAACACTGAAGCTTTCTTT
CAWSPGQQNTEAFF
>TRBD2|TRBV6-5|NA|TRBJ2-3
TGTGCCAGCAGTTCACGGGGGGGGAGAACAGATACGCAGTATTTT
CASSSRGGRTDTQYF
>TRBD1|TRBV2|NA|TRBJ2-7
TGTGCCAGCAGAAGAGGGACAGGGGGTCGGGAGCAGTACTTC
CASRRGTGGREQYF
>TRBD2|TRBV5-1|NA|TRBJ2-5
TGCGCCAGCAGCTCTCGGGGGGGCAAAGAGACCCAGTACTTC
CASSSRGGKETQYF
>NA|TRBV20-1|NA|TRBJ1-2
TGCAGTGCTAGTAAGGAGAGTGGTGGCTACACCTTC
CSASKESGGYTF
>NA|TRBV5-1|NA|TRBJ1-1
TGCGCCAGCAGCTCGTCAACCCAGGTGGAAGCTTTCTTT
CASSSSTQVEAFF
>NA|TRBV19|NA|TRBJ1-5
TGTGCCAGTAGCCACCGGGACTTCAGTCTGCCCCAGCATTTT
CASSHRDFSLPQHF
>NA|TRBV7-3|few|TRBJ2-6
TGTGCCAGCAGCTTAACGCAGGCAGGAATCTCTGGGGCCAACGTCCTGACTTTC
CASSLTQAGISGANVLTF
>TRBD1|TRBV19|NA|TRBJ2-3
TGTGCCAGTACCGGGACAGAGAGCACAGATACGCAGTATTTT
CASTGTESTDTQYF
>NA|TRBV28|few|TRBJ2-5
TGTGCCAGCCACGACTGGAACGTCGAGACCCAGTACTTC
CASHDWNVETQYF
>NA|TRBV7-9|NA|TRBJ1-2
TGTGCCAGCACCCCAGGCGCACAGACAGATGGCTACACCTTC
CASTPGAQTDGYTF
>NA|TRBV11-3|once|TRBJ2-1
TGTGCCAGCAGTCCACGGGGTTTTAATGAGCAGTTCTTC
CASSPRGFNEQFF
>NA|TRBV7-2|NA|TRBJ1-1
TGTGCCAGCAGCTTCCAAAAACAGCTGAACACTGAAGCTTTCTTT
CASSFQKQLNTEAFF
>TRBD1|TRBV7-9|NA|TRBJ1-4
TGTGCCAGCAGCCCTGGACAGGGACTTAATGAAAAACTGTTTTTT
CASSPGQGLNEKLFF
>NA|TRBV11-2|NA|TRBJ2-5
TGTGCCAGCAGCTCTGATCGGGGGGCCGGGGGAGAGACCCAGTACTTC
CASSSDRGAGGETQYF
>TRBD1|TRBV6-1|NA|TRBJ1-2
TGTGCCAGCAGTGAAGACACGGGACAGGGGAGCTATGGCTACACCTTC
CASSEDTGQGSYGYTF
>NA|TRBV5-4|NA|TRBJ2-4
TGTGCCAGCAGCTCGGACAGCTTACTAGCCAAAAACATTCAGTACTTC
CASSSDSLLAKNIQYF
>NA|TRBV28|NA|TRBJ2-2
TGTGCCAGCAGTTTGGCTTGGTCGGGGGGCCTCGCCGGGGAGCTGTTTTTT
CASSLAWSGGLAGELFF
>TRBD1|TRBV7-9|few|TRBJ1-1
TGTGCCAGCAGCACCGGCAGGGGGCTGGAAGCTTTCTTT
CASSTGRGLEAFF
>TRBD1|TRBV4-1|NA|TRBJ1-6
TGCGCCAGCAGCCGGCCTGGGGACAGGGGTGGAAATTCACCCCTCCACTTT
CASSRPGDRGGNSPLHF
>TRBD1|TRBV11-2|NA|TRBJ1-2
TGTGCCAGCAGCCCCACAGGGGGCAGAGGCTACACCTTC
CASSPTGGRGYTF
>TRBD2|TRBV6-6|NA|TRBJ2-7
TGTGCCAGCAGACCCCCGGGGCTAGCGGGGAATGAGCAGTACTTC
CASRPPGLAGNEQYF
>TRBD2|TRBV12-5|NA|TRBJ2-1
TGTGCTAGTGGTTTGGGCACTCCTCGGCTAGCGGGGGGGCTGGATGAGCAGTTCTTC
CASGLGTPRLAGGLDEQFF
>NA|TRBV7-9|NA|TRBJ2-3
TGTGCCAGCAGCCTCCTCCCAGATACGCAGTATTTT
CASSLLPDTQYF
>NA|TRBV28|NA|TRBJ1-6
TGTGCCAGCAGTTTGCTCACGGACAGTTATAATTCACCCCTCCACTTT
CASSLLTDSYNSPLHF
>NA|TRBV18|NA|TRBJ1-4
TGTGCCAGCTCGATTGAGCTATTTAATGAAAAACTGTTTTTT
CASSIELFNEKLFF
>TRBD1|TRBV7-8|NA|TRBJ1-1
TGTGCCAGCAGCTTGGGGCCGGGACAGGGGGCCGGCACTGAAGCTTTCTTT
CASSLGPGQGAGTEAFF
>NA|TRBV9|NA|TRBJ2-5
TGTGCCAGCAGCCCCCGACAGGACCCCATCGAGACCCAGTACTTC
CASSPRQDPIETQYF
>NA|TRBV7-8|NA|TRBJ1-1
TGTGCCAGCAGCTTACAGGGAATGAACACTGAAGCTTTCTTT
CASSLQGMNTEAFF
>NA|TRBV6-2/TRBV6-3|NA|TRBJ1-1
TGTGCCAGCAGTCAGGTTGATAACACTGAAGCTTTCTTT
CASSQVDNTEAFF
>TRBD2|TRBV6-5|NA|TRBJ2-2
TGTGCCAGCAGAAGGGACTATGGGACCGGGGAGCTGTTTTTT
CASRRDYGTGELFF
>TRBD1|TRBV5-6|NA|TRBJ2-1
TGTGCCAGCAGCTCCGGGACAGGGACGTACAATGAGCAGTTCTTC
CASSSGTGTYNEQFF
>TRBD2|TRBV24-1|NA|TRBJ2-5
TGTGCCACCAGTGTCGGTAGCGGGGCCCGACAAGAGACCCAGTACTTC
CATSVGSGARQETQYF
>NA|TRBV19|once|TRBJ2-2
TGTGCCAGTAGTAGCGGAGGGGCGGACGGGGAGCTGTTTTTT
CASSSGGADGELFF
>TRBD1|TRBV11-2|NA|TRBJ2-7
TGTGCCAGCAGCTTCCTCCGGGACAGGGCCTACGAGCAGTACTTC
CASSFLRDRAYEQYF
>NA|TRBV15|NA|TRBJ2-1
TGTGCCACTGGAACAGCGGGTCCGACCGATGAGCAGTTCTTC
CATGTAGPTDEQFF
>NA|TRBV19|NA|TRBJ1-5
TGTGCCAGTACCCCAGGGTACAATCAGCCCCAGCATTTT
CASTPGYNQPQHF
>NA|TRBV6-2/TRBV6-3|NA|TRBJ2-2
TGTGCCAGCAGTTACCTTGGGGAGACCACCGGGGAGCTGTTTTTT
CASSYLGETTGELFF
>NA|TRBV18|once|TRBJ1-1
TGTGCCAGCTCAGAGGGACTAAACACTGAAGCTTTCTTT
CASSEGLNTEAFF
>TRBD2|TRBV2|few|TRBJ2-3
TGTGCCAGCAGTGGACTAGCGGCCACAGATACGCAGTATTTT
CASSGLAATDTQYF
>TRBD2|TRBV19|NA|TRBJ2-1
TGTGCCAGTAGGGGACTAGCGGGTTACAATGAGCAGTTCTTC
CASRGLAGYNEQFF
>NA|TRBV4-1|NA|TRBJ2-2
TGCGCCAGCAGCCAAGATCGTGGGGGGGCCAACACCGGGGAGCTGTTTTTT
CASSQDRGGANTGELFF